A selection of T cell receptor beta chains follows, all from one sample in a study of shared clonotypes between healthy human individuals. Produced via immunoSEQ multiplex PCR; TCRdb's table is partial and in-frame only. The sample has about 2 million clones, about 94% seen once. The sequenced sample consisted of naive CD8+ T cells sorted from blood. The receptors were sampled from a man between 18 and 35 years old in good health. The CDR3 runs from the conserved cysteine through the conserved F or W. A D gene is named only where the DNA matches it firmly.

V gene	J gene	D gene	CDR3 DNA	CDR3 protein
TRBV4-1	TRBJ2-3	TRBD1	TGCGCCAGCAGTAACAGGGGGCCCACAGATACGCAGTATTTT	CASSNRGPTDTQYF
TRBV25-1	TRBJ1-1	TRBD1	TGTGCCAGCAGTGACCTCCGGGACAGGGTCGAAGGCACTGAAGCTTTCTTT	CASSDLRDRVEGTEAFF
TRBV4-1	TRBJ2-2	NA	TGCGCCAGCAGCCAAGTAATTGGGTTAGGAAGGGCCGGGGAGCTGTTTTTT	CASSQVIGLGRAGELFF
TRBV11-2	TRBJ2-5	TRBD1	TGTGCCAGCAGCTTAGGCAAGACAGGGCGACAAGAGACCCAGTACTTC	CASSLGKTGRQETQYF
TRBV7-8	TRBJ2-3	TRBD2	TGTGCCAGCAGCTTGACTCTACTAGCGGAGAGCACAGATACGCAGTATTTT	CASSLTLLAESTDTQYF
TRBV27	TRBJ2-3	NA	TGTGCCAGCAGTCCAGAGCGGGTTTTCACAGATACGCAGTATTTT	CASSPERVFTDTQYF
TRBV27	TRBJ2-5	NA	TGTGCCAGCAGTTTATATAGGTACCAAGAGACCCAGTACTTC	CASSLYRYQETQYF
TRBV30	TRBJ2-5	NA	TGTGCCTGGAGTGGGCAGTCCAGCAGCCAAGAGACCCAGTACTTC	CAWSGQSSSQETQYF
TRBV10-1	TRBJ2-1	TRBD1	TGCGCCAGCAGTGAGTCGGGGACAGGGAGGCTCAATGAGCAGTTCTTC	CASSESGTGRLNEQFF
TRBV4-1	TRBJ2-5	NA	TGCGCCAGCAGCCATCGGGGCGCAGGGGAGACCCAGTACTTC	CASSHRGAGETQYF
TRBV27	TRBJ1-1	NA	TGTGCCAGCAGTTTCTACAGCCAAGGCACTGAAGCTTTCTTT	CASSFYSQGTEAFF
TRBV28	TRBJ1-2	NA	TGTGCCAGCAGAGACCCTGGCGGCTATGGCTACACCTTC	CASRDPGGYGYTF
TRBV4-3	TRBJ2-7	TRBD1	TGCGCCAGCAGCCAAGATGCAGGACAGGGCTACGAGCAGTACTTC	CASSQDAGQGYEQYF